These 23 T cell receptor beta chains originate from one sample sequenced in a study of Ad26.COV2.S vaccination and SARS-CoV-2 variants. Treatment specified: 15 to 20 received Ad26.COV2.S at low or high dose, single or two shots; a few received placebo; per-sample allocation not given. The study sampled participants on day 63 after the first vaccine or placebo injection. Profiled with immunoSEQ multiplex PCR; TCRdb holds only in-frame clones, not every one. Here the sample spans around 450,000 clones, roughly 87% being singletons. Material: peripheral blood, obtained in a trial of Ad26.COV2.S vaccine versus placebo. The receptors were gathered from a person between 18 and 65 years old who received the Ad26.COV2.S COVID-19 vaccine or a placebo.

The chain uses TRBV5-1 and TRBJ1-4, with 7 bases that match TRBD1. Trimming removed 5 bases from V and 4 bases from J; junction bases left unmatched: 8. The CDR3 consists of 15 residues. Germline V CDR1 and CDR2: SGHRS, YFSETQ. The CDR3 loop reads CASRPRDSYNEKLFF. Written as DNA, the CDR3 is TGCGCCAGCAGGCCAAGGGACAGTTATAATGAAAAACTGTTTTTT.

CDR3 sequence reads: CASRRAAGVSYNEQFF. CDR3 coding DNA: TGTGCCAGCAGAAGGGCAGCGGGAGTCTCCTACAATGAGCAGTTCTTC. The chain employs TRBV28 and TRBJ2-1, with 8 bases fitting TRBD2. Germline-derived CDR1 and CDR2 are MDHEN and SYDVKM. V trimming: 6 bases; J trimming: 0 bases; junction bases outside the gene matches: 7. The CDR3 extends over 16 amino acids.

The rearrangement uses TRBV7-2 and TRBJ2-1; D remains unclear. Germline CDR1 is SGHTA and CDR2 is FQGNSA. Deletions cut 3 bases from V and 4 bases from J, with 7 bases between. The CDR3 totals 13 residues. In nucleotides, the CDR3 is TGTGCCAGCAGCTTTTTTGGATACAATGAGCAGTTCTTC. It codes for CASSFFGYNEQFF. The full variable domain, its missing parts supplied by reference TRBV7-2 and TRBJ2-1, is GAGVSQSPSNKVTEKGKDVELRCDPISGHTALYWYRQSLGQGLEFLIYFQGNSAPDKSGLPSDRFSAERTGGSVSTLTIQRTQQEDSAVYLCASSFFGYNEQFFGPGTRLTVL.

The chain employs TRBV5-4 and TRBJ2-3; D possibly corresponds to TRBD1 (6 bases). Germline lookup yields CDR1 SGHNT and CDR2 YYREEE (reference sequence). Trimming pared 0 bases from V and 1 base from J, leaving 12 bases between. CDR3 length: 16 amino acids. The DNA for the CDR3 is TGTGCCAGCAGCTTGGCCCCGGGACACCGCACAGATACGCAGTATTTT. As protein: CASSLAPGHRTDTQYF.

The rearrangement links TRBV6-2 or TRBV6-3 to TRBJ1-2; D may be TRBD1 (6 bases). Trimming cost V 5 bases and J 8 bases, with 12 bases left between them. From germline, CDR1 is MNHEY and CDR2 SVGEGT. This CDR3 is 12 amino acids long. The DNA of the CDR3 is TGTGCCAGCAGTATCACAGGGAAGGGCTACACCTTC. It specifies CASSITGKGYTF.

The chain combines TRBV4-1 with TRBJ2-3, with 15 bases fitting TRBD2. Germline trimming cut 4 bases from V and 0 bases from J; bases unmatched to any gene: 8. The CDR3 totals 19 residues. Germline CDR1 and CDR2: MGHRA and YSYEKL. The CDR3, as DNA: TGCGCCAGCAGCCCTATGGGACTAGCGGGAGGAACCAGCACAGATACGCAGTATTTT. This sequence encodes CASSPMGLAGGTSTDTQYF.

The chain links TRBV27 to TRBJ1-5; the D gene is possibly TRBD1 (6 bases). Germline V CDR1 and CDR2: MNHEY, SMNVEV (reference sequence). Between the trimmed V and J ends, which lost 6 bases and 7 bases, there was a span of 13 bases. This CDR3 spans 13 amino acids. The CDR3 sequence is CASRQGGGQPQHF. CDR3 DNA sequence: TGTGCCAGCAGGCAGGGCGGGGGCCAGCCCCAGCATTTT.

V is TRBV2 and J is TRBJ1-6; D call uncertain. This CDR3 spans 13 amino acids. Germline V gene lookup returns CDR1 SNHLY and CDR2 FYNNEI. V was clipped by 8 bases and J by 6 bases, with 11 bases between them. The CDR3 reads CASSLESNSPLHF. The CDR3 DNA reads TGTGCCAGCTCCCTAGAGAGTAATTCACCCCTCCACTTT.

The chain links TRBV2 to TRBJ1-6; no clear D. Trimming took off 0 bases at V and 9 bases at J, with 12 bases between the two ends. This CDR3 has 15 residues. The germline CDR1 and CDR2 sequences are SNHLY and FYNNEI. DNA for the CDR3: TGTGCCAGCAGTGAAGCGCTGAAGGTCGCTTCACCCCTCCACTTT. This gives the protein CASSEALKVASPLHF.

The chain uses TRBV4-1 and TRBJ2-1; D call uncertain. The V end lost 1 base, the J end lost 3 bases, and 10 bases lay between the germline ends. This CDR3 is 15 amino acids long. Germline CDR1 MGHRA, CDR2 YSYEKL. DNA of the CDR3: TGCGCCAGCAGCCAAGGACCCTCAAGCTACAATGAGCAGTTCTTC. Residues: CASSQGPSSYNEQFF.

The chain carries TRBV7-9 and TRBJ2-7; D is perhaps TRBD2 (6 bases). This CDR3 contains 14 residues. Germline V CDR1 and CDR2: SEHNR, FQNEAQ (reference sequence). Trimming left V 5 bases short and J 3 bases short, with 14 bases between. The CDR3 here is CASSAVGLHYEQYF. CDR3 coding DNA: TGTGCCAGCAGCGCCGTCGGACTACACTACGAGCAGTACTTC.

This clone was recorded once. The genes are TRBV28 and TRBJ2-7; the D gene could be TRBD1 or TRBD2 (5 bases each). The CDR3 spans 14 residues. CDR1 and CDR2 (germline): MDHEN, SYDVKM. V was trimmed by 6 bases and J by 3 bases, leaving 15 bases between them. CDR3 DNA sequence: TGTGCCAGCAGGGAGAGAGGGGCGCGCTACGAGCAGTACTTC. It encodes CASRERGARYEQYF. Variable domain in full (rest from reference TRBV28 and TRBJ2-7): DVKVTQSSRYLVKRTGEKVFLECVQDMDHENMFWYRQDPGLGLRLIYFSYDVKMKEKGDIPEGYSVSREKKERFSLILESASTNQTSMYLCASRERGARYEQYFGPGTRLTVT.

The chain recombines TRBV4-2 with TRBJ2-1; D remains unclear. CDR3 length equals 16 residues. The germline CDR1 and CDR2 sequences are LGHNA and YNFKEQ. Trimming shortened V by 0 bases and J by 0 bases, and 9 bases separated the two germline ends. For the CDR3, the DNA is TGTGCCAGCAGCCAAGATCTGTACAGCTCCTACAATGAGCAGTTCTTC. The encoded protein is CASSQDLYSSYNEQFF.

This clone was seen more than once but under ten times. The rearrangement uses TRBV6-5 and TRBJ1-6; 7 nucleotides align to TRBD1. CDR1 MNHEY and CDR2 SVGAGI come from the germline V gene. CDR3 size: 12 residues. After removal of 5 bases from V and 10 bases from J, the junction contained 2 bases not matched to a gene. This CDR3 is CASSQGESPLHF. CDR3 in DNA: TGTGCCAGCAGTCAGGGGGAGTCACCCCTCCACTTT.

The chain is built from TRBV7-2 and TRBJ2-2; D is unresolved. Trimming shortened V by 3 bases and J by 1 base, and 6 bases separated the two germline ends. This CDR3 is built from 14 residues. The germline gives CDR1 SGHTA, CDR2 FQGNSA. CDR3 in amino acids: CASSFLGNTGELFF. The CDR3 DNA follows: TGTGCCAGCAGCTTTCTGGGGAACACCGGGGAGCTGTTTTTT.

V is TRBV6-5 and J is TRBJ2-7; 11 bases are a match to TRBD1. There are 14 residues in the CDR3. The ends lost 2 bases at V and 4 bases at J; junction bases unmatched: 1. The germline CDR1 and CDR2 sequences are MNHEY and SVGAGI. CDR3 protein: CASSYGTGGYEQYF. The CDR3 coding sequence is TGTGCCAGCAGTTACGGGACAGGGGGATACGAGCAGTACTTC.

This sequence joins TRBV7-9 and TRBJ1-1; 7 bases fit TRBD1. CDR1 SEHNR and CDR2 FQNEAQ come from the germline V gene (reference sequence). J was trimmed by 11 bases and V by 1 base; bases with no gene match: 10. CDR3 length equals 14 residues. CDR3 bases: TGTGCCAGCAGCTTAGAGACAGGGTTCCAAGGGGCTTTCTTT. This sequence encodes CASSLETGFQGAFF.

The chain recombines TRBV15 with TRBJ2-7; D gene unclear. Germline assignment: CDR1 LNHNV and CDR2 YYDKDF (reference sequence). The length of the CDR3 is 15 residues. V shed 1 base and J shed 7 bases, with 17 bases lying between them. The CDR3 nucleotides are TGTGCCACCAGCAGAGGGGGTAGCCCAAGTGTTGAGCAGTACTTC. Residues: CATSRGGSPSVEQYF.

The chain has TRBV5-6 and TRBJ2-2; D unresolved. From germline, CDR1 is SGHDT and CDR2 YYEEEE. The CDR3 has 11 residues. Trimming left V 2 bases short and J 6 bases short, with 2 bases between. For the CDR3, the DNA is TGTGCCAGCAGCTTTTCCGGGGAGCTGTTTTTT. Encoded protein: CASSFSGELFF.

The chain carries TRBV30 and TRBJ2-5, with TRBD2 as a possible D gene (6 bases). V lost 0 bases to trimming and J lost 9 bases, with 8 bases between them. The germline V gene has CDR1 GTSNPN and CDR2 SVGIG (reference sequence). The CDR3 is 11 residues long. The CDR3 nucleotides read TGTGCCTGGAGTGTAGGGGAGGCCCAGTACTTC. Residues: CAWSVGEAQYF.

DNA of the CDR3: TGTGCCACCAGTGATTTTGCCGGTCAGGAGACCCAGTACTTC. This encodes CATSDFAGQETQYF. J is TRBJ2-5 and V is TRBV24-1; the D is unclear. The CDR3 totals 14 residues. Germline loops: CDR1 KGHDR, CDR2 SFDVKD. V shed 1 base and J shed 5 bases, with 10 bases lying between them.

The chain uses TRBV20-1 and TRBJ1-2; D is unresolved. Germline CDR1 is DFQATT and CDR2 is SNEGSKA (reference sequence). The CDR3 contains 10 residues. Trimming cost V 6 bases and J 6 bases, with 8 bases left between them. CDR3 in amino acids: CSARMHGYTF. The CDR3 DNA reads TGCAGTGCCCGGATGCATGGCTACACCTTC.

The chain is built from TRBV12-3 or TRBV12-4 and TRBJ1-3; possible D gene TRBD1, 6 bases. The V and J ends lost 3 bases and 9 bases respectively, with 9 bases between them. The CDR3 runs 12 residues. As DNA, the CDR3 is TGTGCCAGCAGTTTGGGGGCCGGCACCATATATTTT. Translated: CASSLGAGTIYF.